Following are 5 T cell receptor beta chains from one sample sequenced in a study of cytomegalovirus exposure and HLA in healthy donors (dated by TCRdb to 2017 to 2019). The library was generated by the immunoSEQ multiplex PCR assay. The multiplex PCR relied on a mix of 60 forward primers for TCR Vbeta segments and 13 reverse primers for TCR Jbeta segments. TCRdb carries this immuneACCESS record with in-frame sequences only. Its versions omit some clonotypes, under half of them owing to an unresolved V gene in the studies checked, with the rest unexplained. The sample table contains more than 150,000 clones; only one count was recorded for roughly 77% of them. The ten top clones hold 2.5% of the sample. The sequenced material came from PBMCs. The receptor source for this set is a woman between 25 and 40 years old in good health and CMV-seropositive.

The chain couples TRBV6-5 to TRBJ1-4; no definite D call. The length of the CDR3 is 15 residues. With 2 bases removed from V and 4 bases from J, the gap between germline ends came to 11 bases. The germline gives CDR1 MNHEY, CDR2 SVGAGI. The DNA for the CDR3 is TGTGCCAGCAGTTACGGGCAGGCCTTTAATGAAAAACTGTTTTTT. Translation: CASSYGQAFNEKLFF.

The chain recombines TRBV30 with TRBJ1-2; TRBD1 aligns across 8 bases. V lost 5 bases and J lost 1; bases outside the gene matches: 0. The CDR3 spans 12 residues. Germline assignment: CDR1 GTSNPN and CDR2 SVGIG (reference sequence). The CDR3 is CAWDRGNYGYTF. CDR3 nucleotide sequence: TGTGCCTGGGACAGGGGTAACTATGGCTACACCTTC.

This clone appeared a few times. This chain's CDR3 is CASSVGTGGPGAREQYF. The DNA for the CDR3 is TGTGCCAGCAGTGTGGGGACGGGGGGGCCGGGAGCGCGCGAGCAGTACTTC. The chain links TRBV2 to TRBJ2-7; 8 nucleotides agree with TRBD2. V lost 4 bases and J lost 6; bases outside the gene matches: 17. The CDR3 totals 17 residues. Germline V gives CDR1 SNHLY, CDR2 FYNNEI. Full variable domain (missing parts from reference TRBV2 and TRBJ2-7): EPEVTQTPSHQVTQMGQEVILRCVPISNHLYFYWYRQILGQKVEFLVSFYNNEISEKSEIFDDQFSVERPDGSNFTLKIRSTKLEDSAMYFCASSVGTGGPGAREQYFGPGTRLTVT.

The chain is built from TRBV19 and TRBJ1-1, with D possibly TRBD1 on 5 matching bases. The CDR3 length is 14 residues. Trimming removed 6 bases at V and 6 bases at J, with 17 bases between. Germline V gene data show CDR1 as LNHDA and CDR2 as SQIVND (reference sequence). The DNA for the CDR3 is TGTGCCAGTAGGGACCGGGGGAAGGATCCTGAAGCTTTCTTT. This gives the protein CASRDRGKDPEAFF.

The chain couples TRBV5-6 to TRBJ1-1, with D possibly being TRBD1 (6 bases). The CDR3 spans 16 residues. Germline values: CDR1 SGHDT, CDR2 YYEEEE. Trimming took off 4 bases at V and 1 base at J, with 17 bases between the two ends. CDR3 in DNA: TGTGCCAGCAGCCCGATCCCTCAGACAGGGAACACTGAAGCTTTCTTT. Its protein is CASSPIPQTGNTEAFF. The full variable domain, completed using reference TRBV5-6 and TRBJ1-1, is DAGVTQSPTHLIKTRGQQVTLRCSPKSGHDTVSWYQQALGQGPQFIFQYYEEEERQRGNFPDRFSGHQFPNYSSELNVNALLLGDSALYLCASSPIPQTGNTEAFFGQGTRLTVV.